This entry lists 32 T cell receptor beta chains sequenced from one sample in a study of read filtering for tumor transcriptome and immune sequencing. Molecular barcoded adaptors covering alpha/delta and beta/gamma chains were used on around 370 ng RNA. One entry per CDR3 protein, called by TCRdb with MiXCR from the reads. This sample yields some 38,000 distinct CDR3 sequences, of which 14% are seen a single time; around 7% belongs to the top ten. The specimen sequenced was a population of CD138-negative cells sorted from bone marrow. The receptors here all came from a donor aged 40 or over with multiple myeloma.

In its sample, this clonotype was seen many times. The V gene is TRBV5-1, the J gene TRBJ1-1, with D hard to call. V shed 7 bases and J shed 5 bases, with 15 bases lying between them. Germline values: CDR1 SGHRS, CDR2 YFSETQ. This CDR3 spans 13 amino acids. This CDR3 reads CASHLRGGTEAFF. Written as DNA, the CDR3 is TGCGCCAGCCACCTTCGGGGAGGGACTGAAGCTTTCTTT. The whole variable domain, remainder taken from reference TRBV5-1 and TRBJ1-1, is KAGVTQTPRYLIKTRGQQVTLSCSPISGHRSVSWYQQTPGQGLQFLFEYFSETQRNKGNFPGRFSGRQFSNSRSEMNVSTLELGDSALYLCASHLRGGTEAFFGQGTRLTVV.

At least ten counts were recorded for this clonotype. The chain uses TRBV21-1 and TRBJ2-1; the table's D call TRBD1 went unverified against the DNA. TRBV21-1 is annotated as a pseudogene. The CDR3 totals 15 residues. The CDR3 loop reads CASSRTGLSYNEQFF. The CDR3, as DNA: TGTGCCAGCAGCAGGACAGGACTCTCCTACAATGAGCAGTTCTTC.

About this clonotype itself: It differs at one base from a far larger clone, so likely a read error. V and J are TRBV3-2 and TRBJ1-2; the DNA was not used to check the table's D call, TRBD1. TRBV3-2 is deemed a pseudogene. CDR3 length: 15 amino acids. CDR3 nucleotides: TGTGCCAGCAGCCCGAACAGGGGGGTTTCCCATGGCTACACCTTC. Translated, it gives CASSPNRGVSHGYTF.

A note on this clonotype: This sequence may be a read error, since a much larger clone differs from it by one base. This chain connects TRBV6-1 to TRBJ2-3, with D possibly being TRBD1 (5 bases). The CDR3 has 12 amino acids. The germline V and J ends were trimmed by 11 bases and 7 bases, with 16 bases remaining between them. Germline-derived CDR1 and CDR2 are MNHNS and SASEGT. CDR3 nucleotide sequence: TGTGCCTGCAATCCTAGGGGAAATACGCAGTATTTT. Its translation: CACNPRGNTQYF.

Many counts were recorded for this clonotype. This chain connects TRBV7-3 to TRBJ2-1, with 9 bases aligning to TRBD2. The germline V gene encodes CDR1 SGHTA and CDR2 FQGTGA. CDR3 size: 15 residues. The V segment lost 5 bases and the J segment 5 bases; nucleotides outside the gene matches: 7. The CDR3 loop reads CASSKRLAEHNEQFF. For the CDR3, the DNA is TGTGCCAGCAGCAAGAGACTAGCGGAGCACAATGAGCAGTTCTTC.

A word on this clonotype: Only one base separates this from a far larger clonotype, so it likely reflects a read error. This CDR3 is missing its conserved last phenylalanine or tryptophan, likely due to a read error. This rearrangement joins TRBV6-6 to TRBJ1-5, with TRBD1 as a possible D gene (6 bases). Looked up from germline, CDR1 is MNHNY and CDR2 is SVGAGI (reference sequence). CDR3 length: 17 amino acids. V gave up 0 bases and J gave up 2 bases, with 14 bases separating them. This chain's CDR3 is CASSYSKGGGGNQPQHL. CDR3 coding DNA: TGTGCCAGCAGTTACTCGAAAGGCGGGGGCGGCAATCAGCCCCAGCATCTT.

This clonotype was seen many times. V usage is TRBV11-2 and J usage is TRBJ2-3; D is perhaps TRBD1 or TRBD2 (5 bases each). Germline lookup yields CDR1 SGHAT and CDR2 FQNNGV. This CDR3 has 15 residues. Deletions cut 4 bases from V and 2 bases from J, with 13 bases between. The CDR3 is CASSSLGPNTDTQYF. In nucleotides, the CDR3 is TGTGCCAGCAGCTCTTTGGGACCGAACACAGATACGCAGTATTTT.

There are many counts of this clonotype. J is TRBJ1-5 and V is TRBV12-3 or TRBV12-4; D gene unclear. Trimming stripped 6 bases from V and 7 bases from J, with 13 bases between. The CDR3 totals 13 residues. The CDR3 DNA is TGTGCCAGCAGCCCGTTACACCAACAGCCCCAGCATTTT. Its protein is CASSPLHQQPQHF.

In its sample, this clonotype is medium-sized. The chain joins TRBV7-2 to TRBJ2-1; 11 bases are shared with TRBD2. This CDR3 contains 15 residues. The V segment lost 2 bases and the J segment 5 bases; nucleotides outside the gene matches: 2. The germline V gene encodes CDR1 SGHTA and CDR2 FQGNSA. The CDR3 is CASSLTSGGHNEQFF. The CDR3 DNA follows: TGTGCCAGCAGCTTAACTAGCGGGGGACACAATGAGCAGTTCTTC. Drawing the rest from reference TRBV7-2 and TRBJ2-1, the complete variable domain is GAGVSQSPSNKVTEKGKDVELRCDPISGHTALYWYRQSLGQGLEFLIYFQGNSAPDKSGLPSDRFSAERTGGSVSTLTIQRTQQEDSAVYLCASSLTSGGHNEQFFGPGTRLTVL.

The sample holds a few counts of this clonotype. This sequence joins TRBV29-1 and TRBJ2-5; 9 bases are shared with TRBD2. CDR1 and CDR2 (germline): SQVTM, ANQGSEA. This CDR3 has 14 amino acids. Trimming removed 3 bases from V and 0 bases from J; junction bases left unmatched: 2. CDR3 bases: TGCAGCGTTGAGACTAGCGGTAACCAAGAGACCCAGTACTTC. Its translation: CSVETSGNQETQYF.

This clonotype was counted many times. The chain combines TRBV4-1 with TRBJ2-2, with D possibly TRBD2 on 5 matching bases. Germline V gene sequence: CDR1 MGHRA, CDR2 YSYEKL. With 0 bases removed from V and 4 bases from J, the gap between germline ends came to 9 bases. The CDR3 covers 15 residues. CDR3 nucleotides: TGCGCCAGCAGCCAAGATTGGACTCTCACCGGGGAGCTGTTTTTT. Its protein product is CASSQDWTLTGELFF.

The rearrangement links TRBV30 to TRBJ2-7; no firm D call. The CDR3 length is 12 residues. CDR1 and CDR2 from the germline V gene are GTSNPN and SVGIG (reference sequence). The V gene lost 5 bases and the J gene lost 6 bases, with 14 bases spanning the gap. The CDR3 sequence is CAWGSEVREQYF. The CDR3 bases are TGTGCCTGGGGTTCCGAGGTTCGCGAGCAGTACTTC. The full variable domain, completed using reference TRBV30 and TRBJ2-7, is SQTIHQWPATLVQPVGSPLSLECTVEGTSNPNLYWYRQAAGRGLQLLFYSVGIGQISSEVPQNLSASRPQDRQFILSSKKLLLSDSGFYLCAWGSEVREQYFGPGTRLTVT.

Ten or more counts support this clonotype. The rearrangement links TRBV29-1 to TRBJ2-3; the D is unclear. The V end was cut by 4 bases, the J end by 2 bases, with 7 bases between. CDR1 and CDR2 from the germline V gene are SQVTM and ANQGSEA. The CDR3 sequence is 12 residues long. The CDR3 spells CSVALDTDTQYF. CDR3 DNA: TGCAGCGTTGCCCTAGACACAGATACGCAGTATTTT.

This clonotype is deemed medium-sized. The V call is TRBV4-2, the J call TRBJ1-4; D not resolved. The germline gives CDR1 LGHNA, CDR2 YNFKEQ. This CDR3 is 16 amino acids long. Trimming stripped 1 base from V and 3 bases from J, with 12 bases between. CDR3 protein: CASSQARTASNEKLFF. CDR3 coding DNA: TGTGCCAGCAGCCAAGCTCGGACCGCCTCTAATGAAAAACTGTTTTTT.

On this clonotype: The junction does not match germline at one end; this may be a read error. The chain is built from TRBV5-1 and TRBJ2-7; D call uncertain. This CDR3 region has 11 residues. Germline CDR1 is SGHRS and CDR2 is YFSETQ. This chain's CDR3 is CAGRRAYEQYF. Written as DNA, the CDR3 is TGCGCCGGCAGACGGGCCTACGAGCAGTACTTC.

In regard to this clonotype: Given a far larger clone just one base away, this is likely a sequencing read error. The gene calls are TRBV7-9 and TRBJ1-1; no reliable D call. From germline, CDR1 is SEHNR and CDR2 FQNEAQ (reference sequence). This CDR3 has 15 amino acids. Trimming took off 2 bases at V and 5 bases at J, with 15 bases between the two ends. The CDR3 spells CASSLYSVMGTEAFF. CDR3 nucleotide sequence: TGTGCCAGCAGCTTATACAGTGTGATGGGGACTGAAGCTTTCTTT.

Concerning this clonotype: A far larger clone is one base from this, pointing to a likely read error. Lacking the conserved final phenylalanine or tryptophan, this CDR3 likely reflects a read error. The rearrangement joins TRBV11-2 to TRBJ1-1; unclear D gene. Germline loops: CDR1 SGHAT, CDR2 FQNNGV. The CDR3 length is 13 residues. V gave up 1 base and J gave up 1 base, with 4 bases separating them. This chain's CDR3 is CASSLGENTEAFS. Here the CDR3 DNA reads TGTGCCAGCAGCTTAGGGGAGAACACTGAAGCTTTCTCT.

This clonotype was seen repeatedly, ten times or more. This chain links TRBV27 with TRBJ1-1; unclear D gene. CDR1 is MNHEY, CDR2 SMNVEV, per germline (reference sequence). The CDR3 extends over 13 amino acids. The V gene lost 5 bases and the J gene lost 6 bases, with 13 bases spanning the gap. The CDR3 protein is CASSQDKVAEAFF. The CDR3 coding sequence is TGTGCCAGCAGTCAAGACAAGGTCGCTGAAGCTTTCTTT.

This clonotype was seen only a few times. This CDR3 reads CASSFIGGNSPLHF. The CDR3 coding sequence is TGTGCCAGCAGTTTCATAGGGGGTAATTCACCCCTCCACTTT. The chain combines TRBV12-3 or TRBV12-4 with TRBJ1-6, with D perhaps TRBD1 (6 bases). The CDR3 has 14 residues. The V and J ends lost 3 bases and 6 bases respectively, with 9 bases between them.

In its sample, this clonotype was seen many times. DNA for the CDR3: TGTGCCAGCAGCCCAAGGGGAACTGGGGCCAACGTCCTGACTTTC. Translating gives CASSPRGTGANVLTF. The V gene is TRBV7-9, the J gene TRBJ2-6, with D perhaps TRBD1 (5 bases). Germline lookup yields CDR1 SEHNR and CDR2 FQNEAQ (reference sequence). Trimming shortened V by 5 bases and J by 2 bases, and 10 bases separated the two germline ends. The CDR3 is 15 amino acids.

Ten or more counts support this clonotype. V is TRBV20-1 and J is TRBJ2-1; 8 bases align to TRBD2. CDR1 and CDR2 (germline): DFQATT, SNEGSKA (reference sequence). There are 15 residues in the CDR3. Trimming took 0 bases from V and 2 from J; bases not matched to a gene: 3. The DNA of the CDR3 is TGCAGTGCTAGAGACCTCGGGAGGGCCTACAATGAGCAGTTCTTC. Its protein is CSARDLGRAYNEQFF.

The table lists this clonotype with many counts. This rearrangement joins TRBV12-3 or TRBV12-4 to TRBJ1-4; D remains ambiguous. The V and J ends lost 0 bases and 10 bases respectively, with 12 bases between them. The CDR3 contains 14 residues. The CDR3 region is CASSLAHGRVKLFF. CDR3 sequence (DNA): TGTGCCAGCAGTTTAGCGCATGGAAGAGTAAAACTGTTTTTT.

This clonotype has at least ten counts. The chain employs TRBV11-1 and TRBJ2-7; D remains unclear. The CDR3 runs 14 residues. Trimming took 3 bases from V and 7 from J, leaving 16 bases between them. From germline, CDR1 is SGHAT and CDR2 FQDESV (reference sequence). Written as DNA, the CDR3 is TGTGCCAGCAGCTTCCTTCAAGGAGTCTTTGAGCAGTACTTC. This gives the protein CASSFLQGVFEQYF.

This clonotype was recorded at least ten times. The chain employs TRBV11-3 and TRBJ2-5; TRBD1 matches at 8 bases. This CDR3 is 15 amino acids long. V lost 3 bases, J lost 2 bases, and 5 bases stayed unmatched. In germline, CDR1 is SGHNT, CDR2 YENEEA. The CDR3 region is CASSFPGTGQETQYF. Written as DNA, the CDR3 is TGTGCCAGCAGCTTCCCCGGGACAGGACAAGAGACCCAGTACTTC.

This clonotype was seen repeatedly, ten times or more. The V call is TRBV5-1, the J call TRBJ2-7, with a weak D call TRBD1 (5 bases). This CDR3 spans 14 amino acids. Germline V CDR1 and CDR2: SGHRS, YFSETQ. Trimming removed 1 base from V and 7 bases from J, with 15 bases in between. The CDR3 nucleotides read TGCGCCAGCAGCTTGTTTTCCAGGGTGGAAGAGCAGTACTTC. Its translation is CASSLFSRVEEQYF.

This clonotype was recorded many times. The chain combines TRBV7-8 with TRBJ2-2; a weak D match, TRBD1 (5 bases). This CDR3 is 14 amino acids long. Per germline, CDR1 SGHVS and CDR2 FQNEAQ. Trimming shortened V by 1 base and J by 5 bases, and 8 bases separated the two germline ends. The CDR3, as DNA: TGTGCCAGCAGCTTAGTCCAGGGTACCGGGGAGCTGTTTTTT. Translating gives CASSLVQGTGELFF.

This clonotype was recorded many times. V gene TRBV28 combines with J gene TRBJ2-1, with TRBD1 matching 8 bases. Losses at the gene ends were 4 bases for V and 8 bases for J; bases not matched to a gene: 4. Germline CDR1 MDHEN, CDR2 SYDVKM. There are 13 residues in the CDR3. The CDR3 here is CASSSGQGYEQFF. As DNA, the CDR3 is TGTGCCAGCAGTTCAGGACAGGGCTATGAGCAGTTCTTC.

About this clonotype itself: A much larger clone sits a single nucleotide away, making a read error possible. The chain combines TRBV20-1 with TRBJ2-2; 11 positions agree with TRBD2. CDR1 and CDR2 from the germline V gene are DFQATT and SNEGSKA (reference sequence). The CDR3 covers 16 residues. The CDR3 is CGARPPSGGFTGELFF. For the CDR3, the DNA is TGCGGTGCTAGACCCCCTAGCGGGGGGTTCACCGGGGAGCTGTTTTTT.

This clonotype has at least ten counts. The CDR3: CASTGGQYYEQYF. DNA for the CDR3: TGTGCCAGCACGGGGGGACAGTACTACGAGCAGTACTTC. The gene calls are TRBV27 and TRBJ2-7; D may be TRBD1 or TRBD2 (7 bases each). CDR3 length: 13 amino acids. From germline, CDR1 is MNHEY and CDR2 SMNVEV (reference sequence). Trimming took off 7 bases at V and 3 bases at J, with 13 bases between the two ends.

This clonotype occurred many times. The CDR3 sequence: CSVERRPEAFF. CDR3 nucleotide sequence: TGCAGCGTTGAACGAAGACCCGAAGCTTTCTTT. This rearrangement joins TRBV29-1 to TRBJ1-1; D is uncertain. The CDR3 has 11 amino acids. V was shortened by 2 bases and J by 8 bases, with 9 bases between the two germline ends. Looked up from germline, CDR1 is SQVTM and CDR2 is ANQGSEA.

In its sample, this clonotype was seen a few times. Without the conserved terminal phenylalanine or tryptophan, this CDR3 likely stems from a read error. The V and J genes are TRBV20-1 and TRBJ1-6; D may be TRBD1 (5 bases). The CDR3 loop spans 13 amino acids. Germline V gives CDR1 DFQATT, CDR2 SNEGSKA (reference sequence). In DNA, the CDR3 is TGCAGTGCTAGGGGGCTCAATAATTCCCCCCTCCACTCT. Amino acid sequence: CSARGLNNSPLHS.

Comment on this clonotype: A much larger clonotype is one base distant, so this may be a read error. In DNA form, the CDR3 reads TGTGCCAGCACTCAGTTCGGAGTATGGGCGATTAACTATGGCTACACCTTC. Its protein product is CASTQFGVWAINYGYTF. The chain is built from TRBV6-5 and TRBJ1-2; D not resolved. V lost 7 bases and J lost 1, with 22 bases in between. The germline V gene encodes CDR1 MNHEY and CDR2 SVGAGI. The length of the CDR3 is 17 residues.